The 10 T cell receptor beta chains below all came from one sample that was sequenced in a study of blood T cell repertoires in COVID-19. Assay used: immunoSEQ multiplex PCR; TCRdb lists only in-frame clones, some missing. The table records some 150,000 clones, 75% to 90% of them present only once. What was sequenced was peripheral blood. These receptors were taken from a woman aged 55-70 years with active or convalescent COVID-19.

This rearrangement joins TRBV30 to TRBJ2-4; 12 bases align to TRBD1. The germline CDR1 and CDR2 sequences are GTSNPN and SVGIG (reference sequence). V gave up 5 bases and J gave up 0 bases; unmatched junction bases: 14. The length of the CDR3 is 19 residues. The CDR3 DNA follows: TGTGCCTGGTCAAGGGACAGGGGGCGCGTTGTCCTAGCCAAAAACATTCAGTACTTC. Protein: CAWSRDRGRVVLAKNIQYF.

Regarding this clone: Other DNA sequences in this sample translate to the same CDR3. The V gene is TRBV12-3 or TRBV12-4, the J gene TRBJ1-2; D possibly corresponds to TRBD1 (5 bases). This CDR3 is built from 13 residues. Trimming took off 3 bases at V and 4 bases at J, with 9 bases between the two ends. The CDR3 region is CASSLAQGYGYTF. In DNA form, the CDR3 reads TGTGCCAGCAGTTTGGCCCAGGGCTATGGCTACACCTTC.

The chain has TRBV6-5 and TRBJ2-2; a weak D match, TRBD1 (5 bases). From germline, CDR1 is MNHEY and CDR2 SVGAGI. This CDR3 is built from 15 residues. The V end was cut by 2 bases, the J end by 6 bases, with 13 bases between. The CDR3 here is CASSYDPIQAGELFF. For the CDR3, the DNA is TGTGCCAGCAGTTACGACCCAATACAGGCCGGGGAGCTGTTTTTT.

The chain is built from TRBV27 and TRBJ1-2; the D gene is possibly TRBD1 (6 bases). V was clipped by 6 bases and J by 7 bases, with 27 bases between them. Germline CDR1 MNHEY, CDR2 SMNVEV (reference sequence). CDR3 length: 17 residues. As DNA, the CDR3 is TGTGCCAGCAGGATAGGGGGTGGCCTGCGAAGTAGTACTGGCTACACCTTC. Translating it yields CASRIGGGLRSSTGYTF.

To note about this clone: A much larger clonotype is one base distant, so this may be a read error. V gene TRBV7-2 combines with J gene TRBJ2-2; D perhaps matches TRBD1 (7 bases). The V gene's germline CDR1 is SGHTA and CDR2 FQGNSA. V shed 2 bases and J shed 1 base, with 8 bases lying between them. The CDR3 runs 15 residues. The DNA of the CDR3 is TGTGCCAGCAGCTTACAGGGGGGGAACACCGGGGAGCTGTTTTTT. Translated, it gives CASSLQGGNTGELFF.

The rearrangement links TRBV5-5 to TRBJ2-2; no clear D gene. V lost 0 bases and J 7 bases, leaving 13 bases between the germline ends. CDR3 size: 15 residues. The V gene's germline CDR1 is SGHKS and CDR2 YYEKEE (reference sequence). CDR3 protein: CASSLAVFAVGELFF. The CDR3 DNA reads TGTGCCAGCAGCTTGGCTGTTTTTGCGGTCGGGGAGCTGTTTTTT.

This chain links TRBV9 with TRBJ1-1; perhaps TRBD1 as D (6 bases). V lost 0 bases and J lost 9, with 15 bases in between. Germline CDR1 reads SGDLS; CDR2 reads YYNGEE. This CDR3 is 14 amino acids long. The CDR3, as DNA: TGTGCCAGCAGCGTAGATCCGGGCCAGGGGCAAGCTTTCTTT. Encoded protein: CASSVDPGQGQAFF.

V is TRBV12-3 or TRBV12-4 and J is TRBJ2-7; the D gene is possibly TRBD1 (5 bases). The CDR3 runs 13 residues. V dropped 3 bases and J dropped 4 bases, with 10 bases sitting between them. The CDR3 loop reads CASSFIGAYEQYF. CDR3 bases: TGTGCCAGCAGTTTTATAGGGGCTTACGAGCAGTACTTC.

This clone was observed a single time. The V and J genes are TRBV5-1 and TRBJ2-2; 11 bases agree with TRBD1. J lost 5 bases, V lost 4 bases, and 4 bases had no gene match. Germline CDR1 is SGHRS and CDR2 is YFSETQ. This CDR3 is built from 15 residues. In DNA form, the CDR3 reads TGCGCCAGCAGCACCGGGACAGGGGGTACCGGGGAGCTGTTTTTT. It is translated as CASSTGTGGTGELFF.

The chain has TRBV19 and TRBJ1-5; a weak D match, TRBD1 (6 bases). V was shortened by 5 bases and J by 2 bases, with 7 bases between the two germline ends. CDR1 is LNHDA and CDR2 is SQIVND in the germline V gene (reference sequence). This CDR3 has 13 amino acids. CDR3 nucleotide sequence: TGTGCCAGTAGTTACAGGGGCAATCAGCCCCAGCATTTT. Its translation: CASSYRGNQPQHF.